The entry below gives a single T cell receptor (beta chain) sequence along with its context. Its antigen remains unidentified. TCRdb reprocessed the RT-PCR reads via MiXCR and lists one record per CDR3 protein. The sample holds roughly 500,000 distinct CDR3 sequences, roughly a quarter seen once. CDR1 and CDR2 from the germline V gene are SEHNR and FQNEAQ (reference sequence). CDR3 size: 11 residues. Trimming shortened V by 3 bases and J by 10 bases, and 9 bases separated the two germline ends. The data were obtained in a study of response to subunit inactivated influenza vaccine. Points from the study as a whole: The authors suggested that every seasonal influenza vaccination recruits few new T cells.

This sample was also put to use in a study of T cells expressing NK-cell markers. In that study: As the method of synthesis, 5'RACE template switching with UMIs yielded TCR beta cDNA. Seven sequenced donors out of eight were HCMV-seropositive, one seronegative.

Sample: CD4+ T cells sorted from PBMCs, taken 11 to 12 days after vaccination. The origin of this receptor is a man in his fifties or sixties who received an inactivated influenza vaccine. The chain has TRBV7-9 and TRBJ2-5; the D is unclear. Written as DNA, the CDR3 is TGTGCCAGCAGCTTTTCGTCGGACCAGTACTTC. Protein product: CASSFSSDQYF.